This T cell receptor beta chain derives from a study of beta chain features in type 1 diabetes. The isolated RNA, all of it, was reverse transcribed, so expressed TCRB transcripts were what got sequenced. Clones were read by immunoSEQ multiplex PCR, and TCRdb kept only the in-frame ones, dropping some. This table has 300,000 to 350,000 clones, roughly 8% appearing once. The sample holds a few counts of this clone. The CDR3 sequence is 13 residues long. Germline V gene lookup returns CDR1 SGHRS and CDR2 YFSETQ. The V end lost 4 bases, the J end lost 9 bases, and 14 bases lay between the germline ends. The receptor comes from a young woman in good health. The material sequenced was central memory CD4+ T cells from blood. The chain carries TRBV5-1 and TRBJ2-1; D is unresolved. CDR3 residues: CASSETARGEQFF. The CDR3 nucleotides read TGCGCCAGCAGCGAAACCGCGAGAGGTGAGCAGTTCTTC.